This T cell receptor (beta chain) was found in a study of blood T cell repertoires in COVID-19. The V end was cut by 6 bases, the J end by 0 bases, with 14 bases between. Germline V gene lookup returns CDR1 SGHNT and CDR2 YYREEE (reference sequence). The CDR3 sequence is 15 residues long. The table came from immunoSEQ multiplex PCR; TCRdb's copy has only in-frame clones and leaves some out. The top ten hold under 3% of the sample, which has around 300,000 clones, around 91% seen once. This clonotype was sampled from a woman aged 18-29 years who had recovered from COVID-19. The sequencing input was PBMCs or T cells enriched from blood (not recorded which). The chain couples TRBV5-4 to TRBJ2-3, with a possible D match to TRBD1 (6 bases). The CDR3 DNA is TGTGCCAGCACCACGGGACACCCTAGCACAGATACGCAGTATTTT. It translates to CASTTGHPSTDTQYF.